The next 12 T cell receptor beta chains were all read from a single sample in a study of cytomegalovirus exposure and HLA in healthy donors. Primers included in the PCR were 60 Vbeta and 13 Jbeta primers. Measured with immunoSEQ multiplex PCR; TCRdb has only the in-frame clones, and not every one. The table has about 180,000 clones, around 75% seen once. Sequencing input: PBMCs. These TCRs come from a male donor in good health and CMV-seronegative.

This clone was observed a few times. The rearrangement links TRBV2 to TRBJ1-2; D is unresolved. Germline V gene data show CDR1 as SNHLY and CDR2 as FYNNEI. The ends were cut back, 11 bases at V and 3 bases at J, with 10 bases in the middle. This CDR3 has 11 amino acids. The CDR3 DNA reads as TGTGCCTCTACAGCCGACTATGGCTACACCTTC. This encodes CASTADYGYTF.

V and J are TRBV7-9 and TRBJ2-2, with D perhaps TRBD1 or TRBD2 (5 bases each). Germline V gene data show CDR1 as SEHNR and CDR2 as FQNEAQ (reference sequence). This CDR3 contains 16 residues. DNA for the CDR3: TGTTCCAACAGCAGGGAGAGGGTAGGAAGCACCGGGGAGCTGTTTTTT. Amino acids: CSNSRERVGSTGELFF.

In this sample, this clone turned up a few times. The J gene is TRBJ2-1, the V gene TRBV6-6; TRBD2 matches at 7 bases. The CDR3 has 15 amino acids. The V gene's germline CDR1 is MNHNY and CDR2 SVGAGI (reference sequence). V was pared by 2 bases and J by 1 base, with 2 bases of the junction left unmatched. The CDR3 DNA is TGTGCCAGCAGTTACGGGGGGGGTTCCTACAATGAGCAGTTCTTC. It encodes CASSYGGGSYNEQFF.

The chain carries TRBV6-5 and TRBJ2-1; D ambiguous. Between the trimmed V and J ends, which lost 7 bases and 9 bases, there was a span of 13 bases. The CDR3 consists of 12 residues. The germline V gene encodes CDR1 MNHEY and CDR2 SVGAGI. The CDR3 DNA sequence: TGTGCCAGCATCAAACCGACGGGTGAGCAGTTCTTC. This gives the protein CASIKPTGEQFF.

The genes are TRBV5-1 and TRBJ2-7; TRBD1 matches at 8 bases. Germline V gene data show CDR1 as SGHRS and CDR2 as YFSETQ. Trimming removed 4 bases from V and 5 bases from J; junction bases left unmatched: 2. This CDR3 contains 12 residues. For the CDR3, the DNA is TGCGCCAGCAGCCTGACAGGGGACGAGCAGTACTTC. Translating it yields CASSLTGDEQYF.

This clone was seen a few times. The chain has TRBV7-3 and TRBJ1-1; a possible D gene is TRBD1 (5 bases). This CDR3 comprises 14 residues. Trimming pared 2 bases from V and 3 bases from J, leaving 10 bases between. From germline, CDR1 is SGHTA and CDR2 FQGTGA. CDR3 protein: CASSLLPGHTEAFF. The CDR3 DNA sequence: TGTGCCAGCAGCTTATTACCAGGGCACACTGAAGCTTTCTTT.

This clone was detected a few times. This chain joins TRBV9 and TRBJ1-1; the D gene is possibly TRBD1 (5 bases). The V end was cut by 2 bases, the J end by 7 bases, with 15 bases between. Germline CDR1 reads SGDLS; CDR2 reads YYNGEE. The CDR3 runs 14 residues. CDR3 residues: CASSVEWGGGEAFF. The CDR3 DNA follows: TGTGCCAGCAGCGTTGAATGGGGGGGAGGTGAAGCTTTCTTT.

This clone was observed once. This chain connects TRBV28 to TRBJ2-5; possibly TRBD1 for D (5 bases). This CDR3 has 15 amino acids. Germline CDR1 and CDR2: MDHEN and SYDVKM. V was trimmed by 3 bases and J by 5 bases, leaving 16 bases between them. Here the CDR3 DNA reads TGTGCCAGCAGTTTCAAAGGGGCGGTGGGGGAGACCCAGTACTTC. Its translation: CASSFKGAVGETQYF.

J is TRBJ1-1 and V is TRBV13, with 9 bases fitting TRBD1. CDR1 PRHDT and CDR2 FYEKMQ come from the germline V gene (reference sequence). This CDR3 comprises 15 residues. After removal of 4 bases from V and 5 bases from J, the junction contained 8 bases not matched to a gene. This chain's CDR3 is CASSSETGGETEAFF. The CDR3 DNA reads TGTGCCAGCAGCTCAGAGACAGGGGGAGAGACTGAAGCTTTCTTT.

The rearrangement uses TRBV30 and TRBJ1-1; the D gene is possibly TRBD1 (5 bases). CDR1 and CDR2 (germline): GTSNPN, SVGIG (reference sequence). With 0 bases removed from V and 1 base from J, the gap between germline ends came to 9 bases. The CDR3 consists of 14 residues. In DNA form, the CDR3 reads TGTGCCTGGAGTGTAGGCCAGGGGAACACTGAAGCTTTCTTT. Protein sequence: CAWSVGQGNTEAFF.

In this sample, this clone turned up a few times. The rearrangement joins TRBV30 to TRBJ1-1, with D perhaps TRBD1 (6 bases). V lost 0 bases, J lost 3 bases, and 14 bases lay in between. The length of the CDR3 is 15 residues. Germline V gene lookup returns CDR1 GTSNPN and CDR2 SVGIG (reference sequence). CDR3 sequence (DNA): TGTGCCTGGAGTGTACAGGGCTATAGATACACTGAAGCTTTCTTT. This sequence encodes CAWSVQGYRYTEAFF.

The gene calls are TRBV30 and TRBJ1-1, with D hard to call. This CDR3 contains 13 residues. Germline V gene sequence: CDR1 GTSNPN, CDR2 SVGIG (reference sequence). Trimming removed 2 bases at V and 1 base at J, with 8 bases between. CDR3: CAWSPHGNTEAFF. The CDR3 DNA reads TGTGCCTGGAGTCCTCACGGGAACACTGAAGCTTTCTTT.